The rows below give T cell receptor beta chains drawn from one sample of a study of radiation and T cells in renal cell carcinoma. Assay used: immunoSEQ multiplex PCR; TCRdb lists only in-frame clones, some missing. The sample lists approximately 140,000 clones, less than 90% occurring once. This specimen consisted of blood, obtained from a patient whose treatment included radiotherapy and nephrectomy. The receptors shown here come from a woman in her sixties or seventies with renal cell carcinoma. The CDR3 runs from the conserved cysteine through the conserved F or W. Fields, in order: J gene, D gene, clone size, V gene, CDR3 DNA, CDR3 protein. The D gene is left open where the match is weak. Only some rows state a clone size, as once, few, many or a class for expanded clones.

TRBJ1-1 | . | . | TRBV27 | TGTGCCAGCAGGCCTAGGGCGGACACTGAAGCTTTCTTT | CASRPRADTEAFF
TRBJ2-1 | TRBD2 | . | TRBV5-8 | TGTGCCAGCAGCTTGCGGGGGGGCCACAATGAGCAGTTCTTC | CASSLRGGHNEQFF
TRBJ1-1 | TRBD1 | . | TRBV6-5 | TGTGCCAGCAGTTACTCTTTCGGACAGGGGCCCTCTGAAGCTTTCTTT | CASSYSFGQGPSEAFF
TRBJ1-2 | . | once | TRBV6-5 | TGTGCCAGCAGCCCCGGACCCGGAGTGTCCTATGGCTACACCTTC | CASSPGPGVSYGYTF
TRBJ1-1 | TRBD1 | . | TRBV28 | TGTGCCAGCAGTTTAGCAAGGGGGCGCTATTGGAGTGCTTTCTTT | CASSLARGRYWSAFF
TRBJ2-3 | TRBD1 | . | TRBV10-3 | TGTGCCATCAGTGGGAACAGGGGAACAGATACGCAGTATTTT | CAISGNRGTDTQYF
TRBJ2-7 | TRBD1 | . | TRBV30 | TGTGCCTGGGGCCGGGACAGGGGTTCCTACGAGCAGTACTTC | CAWGRDRGSYEQYF
TRBJ1-6 | . | . | TRBV5-1 | TGCGCCAGCAGCAACGGGGGTTTCGATTCACCCCTCCACTTT | CASSNGGFDSPLHF
TRBJ1-2 | TRBD1 | . | TRBV9 | TGTGCCAGCAGCGCGACAGGGGCAGACTATGGCTACACCTTC | CASSATGADYGYTF
TRBJ2-7 | . | . | TRBV29-1 | TGCAGCGTCGCCCAGGGATACTACGAGCAGTACTTC | CSVAQGYYEQYF
TRBJ2-7 | . | . | TRBV19 | TGTGCCAGTAGTCTCGGAGGGGGCTACGAGCAGTACTTC | CASSLGGGYEQYF
TRBJ1-6 | TRBD1 | . | TRBV5-1 | TGCGCCAGCAGCTTGCGTGCGGGACAGGGTGGTTCACCCCTCCACTTT | CASSLRAGQGGSPLHF
TRBJ2-7 | TRBD2 | . | TRBV19 | TGTGCCAGTTCCACAGGGCTAGCGGGCGAGCAGTACTTC | CASSTGLAGEQYF
TRBJ2-1 | TRBD2 | . | TRBV30 | TGTGCCTGGAGTGTAAGTCGTAGCGGGGTGGATAATGAGCAGTTCTTC | CAWSVSRSGVDNEQFF
TRBJ2-1 | TRBD2 | once | TRBV6-6 | TGTGCCAGCAGTTACGAGCGGGGGGCCTACAATGAGCAGTTCTTC | CASSYERGAYNEQFF
TRBJ2-3 | TRBD2 | once | TRBV7-2 | TGTGCCAGCAGCTCCCTAGCGGCGGATACGCAGTATTTT | CASSSLAADTQYF
TRBJ1-4 | . | . | TRBV7-2 | TGTGCCAGCAGCTTGGGGGGGACAACTAATGAAAAACTGTTTTTT | CASSLGGTTNEKLFF
TRBJ1-1 | . | . | TRBV7-3 | TGTGCCAGCAGCGCCTCCCGCGGGACGGCGAACACTGAAGCTTTCTTT | CASSASRGTANTEAFF
TRBJ2-6 | TRBD1 | . | TRBV6-5 | TGTGCCAGCAGTTCCCACAGGGGGCGAGGGGCCAACGTCCTGACTTTC | CASSSHRGRGANVLTF
TRBJ1-4 | . | . | TRBV6-5 | TGTGCCAGCAGTTGGGGCGCAACTAATGAAAAACTGTTTTTT | CASSWGATNEKLFF
TRBJ2-7 | TRBD1 | . | TRBV6-5 | TGTGCCAGCAGTTACGGGACAGGGTCGGGAGAGCAGTACTTC | CASSYGTGSGEQYF
TRBJ2-1 | . | . | TRBV10-3 | TGTGCCATCAGTGATGAAGGGGAGCATGAGCAGTTCTTC | CAISDEGEHEQFF
TRBJ2-3 | . | . | TRBV28 | TGTGCCAGCAGTTTAGAGGTCCGTAGCACAGATACGCAGTATTTT | CASSLEVRSTDTQYF
TRBJ1-2 | . | . | TRBV30 | TGTGCCTGGAGTGTAAACGTCGGCTACACCTTC | CAWSVNVGYTF
TRBJ1-2 | TRBD1 | once | TRBV6-5 | TGTGCCAGCAGTATTCAGGCAGGGGGGGGAGGCTACACCTTC | CASSIQAGGGGYTF
TRBJ1-6 | TRBD1 | . | TRBV19 | TGTGCCAGTAGGCCGACAGGGGGGAATTCACCCCTCCACTTT | CASRPTGGNSPLHF
TRBJ1-6 | . | . | TRBV5-1 | TGCGCCAGCAGCTTGGGGGGGCATATCGGTAATTCACCCCTCCACTTT | CASSLGGHIGNSPLHF
TRBJ2-3 | . | . | TRBV28 | TGTGCCAGCAGTTTGTTAGGGCCTAGCACAGATACGCAGTATTTT | CASSLLGPSTDTQYF
TRBJ2-5 | TRBD2 | . | TRBV5-1 | TGCGCCAGCAGCTTGGTTAGCGGGGGGAGAGAGACCCAGTACTTC | CASSLVSGGRETQYF
TRBJ2-7 | TRBD1 | . | TRBV18 | TGTGCCAGCTCACTCGGACAGGGTGGTTACGAGCAGTACTTC | CASSLGQGGYEQYF
TRBJ2-3 | . | . | TRBV6-1 | TGTGCCAGCAGTGCTCTAGCTAGCACAGATACGCAGTATTTT | CASSALASTDTQYF
TRBJ1-1 | . | . | TRBV29-1 | TGCAGCGTTGAAACCCCACTGGCTCCGGAAGCTTTCTTT | CSVETPLAPEAFF
TRBJ2-1 | . | . | TRBV6-1 | TGTGCCAGCAGTGAGGGGTGGAGTCACAGTTTCTTC | CASSEGWSHSFF
TRBJ2-7 | TRBD2 | . | TRBV23-1 | TGCGCCAGCAGCCAGTGGGGGGGGGAATGGTACGAGCAGTACTTC | CASSQWGGEWYEQYF
TRBJ2-2 | TRBD2 | . | TRBV11-3 | TGTGCCAGCAGCTCGGGACTAGCGGGGCGCGACGGGGAGCTGTTTTTT | CASSSGLAGRDGELFF
TRBJ2-3 | . | . | TRBV27 | TGTGCCAGCAGGCCAGGGGACTACACAGATACGCAGTATTTT | CASRPGDYTDTQYF
TRBJ2-7 | . | . | TRBV5-6 | TGTGCCAGCAGCTGGAATTACGAGCAGTACTTC | CASSWNYEQYF
TRBJ2-1 | TRBD2 | . | TRBV5-4 | TGTGCCAGCAGCTTGATACTAGCGTCCTACAATGAGCAGTTCTTC | CASSLILASYNEQFF
TRBJ2-7 | TRBD2 | . | TRBV10-3 | TGTGCCATCAGTCAAGAGGGGCCCGGGACTAGTCGATACGAGCAGTACTTC | CAISQEGPGTSRYEQYF